This record looks at one T cell receptor (beta chain) sequence and its context. What it binds is not known. Germline V gene lookup returns CDR1 MNHEY and CDR2 SMNVEV (reference sequence). The CDR3 consists of 19 residues. J lost 4 bases, V lost 5 bases, and 12 bases had no gene match. This specimen comes from a study of cytotoxic CD8 clonotypes in ibrutinib-treated CLL. About the research overall: Patients: more than 10 relapsed/refractory, roughly 15 treatment-naive, under 18 IGHV unmutated.

Deep sequencing aimed at 1 in 200,000 to 1 in 1 million T cells' resolution. The method was immunoSEQ multiplex PCR; TCRdb's version includes in-frame clones alone and lacks a portion of them. The table has about 50,000 clones, less than 75% seen once. General study findings and limits: Stable or contracted on treatment, public clonotypes were also uncommon.

This clonotype was sampled from a human donor with chronic lymphocytic leukemia. This chain joins TRBV27 and TRBJ2-2; 14 bases agree with TRBD2. Sequences were derived from PBMCs, sampled after 12 months of ibrutinib treatment. The CDR3 region is CASSPGTSGSAIGTGELFF. In nucleotides, the CDR3 is TGTGCCAGCAGTCCCGGGACTAGCGGGAGCGCGATAGGCACCGGGGAGCTGTTTTTT.